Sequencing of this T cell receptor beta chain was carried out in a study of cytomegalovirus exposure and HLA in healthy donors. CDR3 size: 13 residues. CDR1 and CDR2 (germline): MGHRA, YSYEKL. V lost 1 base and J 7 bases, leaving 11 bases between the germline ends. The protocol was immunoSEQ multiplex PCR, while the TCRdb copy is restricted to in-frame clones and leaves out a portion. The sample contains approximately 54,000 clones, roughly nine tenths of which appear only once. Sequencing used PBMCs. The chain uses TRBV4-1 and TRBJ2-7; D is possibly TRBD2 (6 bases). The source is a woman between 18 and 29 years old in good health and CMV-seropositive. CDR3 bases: TGCGCCAGCAGCCAAGCCCGGGGGAGGGAGCAGTACTTC. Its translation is CASSQARGREQYF.